This T cell receptor beta chain was profiled in a study of T cells in Graves' hyperthyroidism and ophthalmopathy. The study's findings and limits: Appearing also in blood were most of the thyroid clonotypes expanded above 0.001.

Enrolled ophthalmopathy patients presented with a Clinical Activity Score of at least 3, a NOSPECS grade of at least 4, and disease duration under 3 months. Clinical symptoms, serum thyroxine and TRAb, thyroid ultrasound and orbital computed tomography together formed the diagnostic basis. This clonotype was detected a few times. Its specificity is not known. Authors of the study amplified TCR beta CDR3 regions from RNA transcripts. Carried out on the TCR CDR3, a first-round RT-PCR used the HTBI primer set. MiXCR, run by TCRdb on the multiplex PCR reads, gives a single entry per CDR3 protein. The table shows a few hundred thousand distinct CDR3 sequences, with about a sixth occurring only once. Sequencing was done on a sample of blood. This clonotype originated in a woman in her thirties or forties with Graves' ophthalmopathy.

CDR3 protein: CASSLLGGGAVYEQFF. The CDR3 DNA reads as TGTGCCAGCAGCCTTTTGGGCGGGGGGGCAGTTTATGAGCAGTTCTTC. The chain employs TRBV7-3 and TRBJ2-1; 9 nucleotides line up with TRBD2. V gave up 5 bases and J gave up 8 bases; unmatched junction bases: 13. This CDR3 region has 16 residues. Germline CDR1 reads SGHTA; CDR2 reads FQGTGA.